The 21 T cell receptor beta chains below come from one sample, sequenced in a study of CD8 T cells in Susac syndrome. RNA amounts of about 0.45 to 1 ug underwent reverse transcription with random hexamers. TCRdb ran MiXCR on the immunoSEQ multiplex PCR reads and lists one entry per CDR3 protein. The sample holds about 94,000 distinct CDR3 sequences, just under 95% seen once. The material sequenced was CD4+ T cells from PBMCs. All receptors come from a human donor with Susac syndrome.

The CDR3 here is CASSSPGRPSNYGYTF. The CDR3 region has the DNA TGTGCCAGCAGTTCCCCGGGACGGCCTTCTAACTATGGCTACACCTTC. J is TRBJ1-2 and V is TRBV6-5; possibly TRBD1 for D (5 bases). The CDR3 spans 16 residues. Trimming left V 4 bases short and J 0 bases short, with 15 bases between. CDR1 and CDR2 (germline): MNHEY, SVGAGI.

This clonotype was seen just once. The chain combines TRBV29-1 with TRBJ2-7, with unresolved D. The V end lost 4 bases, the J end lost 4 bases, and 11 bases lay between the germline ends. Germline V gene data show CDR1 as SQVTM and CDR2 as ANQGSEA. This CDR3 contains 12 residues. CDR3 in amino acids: CSVVVLGYEQYF. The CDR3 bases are TGCAGCGTTGTGGTTCTGGGTTACGAGCAGTACTTC.

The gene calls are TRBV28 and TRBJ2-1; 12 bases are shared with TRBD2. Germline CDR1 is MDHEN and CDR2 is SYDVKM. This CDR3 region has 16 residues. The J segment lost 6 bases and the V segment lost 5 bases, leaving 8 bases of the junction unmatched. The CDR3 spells CASSRWTSGKLNEQFF. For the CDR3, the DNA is TGTGCCAGCAGTCGATGGACTAGCGGGAAGCTCAATGAGCAGTTCTTC.

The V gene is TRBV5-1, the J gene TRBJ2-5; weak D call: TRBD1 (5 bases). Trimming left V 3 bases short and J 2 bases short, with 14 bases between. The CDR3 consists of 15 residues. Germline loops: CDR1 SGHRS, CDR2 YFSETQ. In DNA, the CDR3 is TGCGCCAGCAGCTCCGCGACAGAACGACAAGAGACCCAGTACTTC. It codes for CASSSATERQETQYF.

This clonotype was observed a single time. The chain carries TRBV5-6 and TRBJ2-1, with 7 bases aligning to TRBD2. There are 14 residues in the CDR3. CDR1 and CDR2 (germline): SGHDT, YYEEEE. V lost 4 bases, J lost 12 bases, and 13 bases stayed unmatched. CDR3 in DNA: TGTGCCAGCAGCCCCCGGGGGGATGGTAGATGGCAGTTCTTC. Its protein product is CASSPRGDGRWQFF.

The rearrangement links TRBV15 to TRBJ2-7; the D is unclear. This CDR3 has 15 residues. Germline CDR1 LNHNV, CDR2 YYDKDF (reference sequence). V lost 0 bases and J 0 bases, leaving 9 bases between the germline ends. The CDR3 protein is CATSRDRAGSYEQYF. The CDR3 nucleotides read TGTGCCACCAGCAGAGATCGGGCAGGCTCCTACGAGCAGTACTTC.

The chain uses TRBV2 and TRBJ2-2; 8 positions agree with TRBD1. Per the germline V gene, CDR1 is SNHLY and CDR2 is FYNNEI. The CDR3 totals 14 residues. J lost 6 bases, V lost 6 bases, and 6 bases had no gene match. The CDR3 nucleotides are TGTGCCAGCAGGACAGGGGTTGAGGCCGGGGAGCTGTTTTTT. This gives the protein CASRTGVEAGELFF.

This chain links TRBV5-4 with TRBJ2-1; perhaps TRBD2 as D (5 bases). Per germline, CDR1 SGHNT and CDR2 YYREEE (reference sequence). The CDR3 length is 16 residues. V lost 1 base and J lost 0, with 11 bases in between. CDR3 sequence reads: CASSLSSASSYNEQFF. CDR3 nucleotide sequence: TGTGCCAGCAGCTTGAGTAGCGCCTCCTCCTACAATGAGCAGTTCTTC.

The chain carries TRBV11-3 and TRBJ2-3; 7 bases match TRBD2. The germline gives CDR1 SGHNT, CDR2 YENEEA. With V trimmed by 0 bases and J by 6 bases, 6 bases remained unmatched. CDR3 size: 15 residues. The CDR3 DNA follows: TGTGCCAGCAGCTTAGATGCGGGGGAGTCTGATACGCAGTATTTT. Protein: CASSLDAGESDTQYF.

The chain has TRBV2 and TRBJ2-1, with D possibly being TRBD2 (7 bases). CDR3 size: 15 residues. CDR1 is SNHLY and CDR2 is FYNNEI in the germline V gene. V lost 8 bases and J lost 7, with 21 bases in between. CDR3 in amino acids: CASSGGPAESNEQFF. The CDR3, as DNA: TGTGCCAGCTCCGGGGGGCCCGCTGAGAGTAATGAGCAGTTCTTC.

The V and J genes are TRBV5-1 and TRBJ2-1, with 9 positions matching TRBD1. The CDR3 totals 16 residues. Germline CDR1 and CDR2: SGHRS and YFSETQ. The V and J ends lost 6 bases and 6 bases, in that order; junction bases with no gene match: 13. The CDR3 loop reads CASTPQGTGFGNEQFF. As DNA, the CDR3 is TGCGCCAGCACACCCCAGGGGACAGGGTTTGGCAATGAGCAGTTCTTC.

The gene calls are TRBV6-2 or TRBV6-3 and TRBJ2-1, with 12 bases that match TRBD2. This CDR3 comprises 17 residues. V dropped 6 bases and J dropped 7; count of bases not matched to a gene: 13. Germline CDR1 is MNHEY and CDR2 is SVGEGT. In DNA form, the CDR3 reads TGTGCCAGCAGGGACGGACTAGCGGGGCGAAGAGGGAATGAGCAGTTCTTC. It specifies CASRDGLAGRRGNEQFF.

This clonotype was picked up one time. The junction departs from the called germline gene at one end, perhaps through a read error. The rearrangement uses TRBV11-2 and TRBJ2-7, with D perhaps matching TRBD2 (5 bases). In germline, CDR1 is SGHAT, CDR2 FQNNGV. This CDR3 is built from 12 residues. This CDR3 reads CASSLDLALGSF. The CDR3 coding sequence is TGTGCCAGCAGCTTAGATCTCGCCTTGGGGAGCTTC. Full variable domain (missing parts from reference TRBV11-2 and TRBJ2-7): EAGVAQSPRYKIIEKRQSVAFWCNPISGHATLYWYQQILGQGPKLLIQFQNNGVVDDSQLPKDRFSAERLKGVDSTLKIQPAKLEDSAVYLCASSLDLALGSFGPGTRLTVT.

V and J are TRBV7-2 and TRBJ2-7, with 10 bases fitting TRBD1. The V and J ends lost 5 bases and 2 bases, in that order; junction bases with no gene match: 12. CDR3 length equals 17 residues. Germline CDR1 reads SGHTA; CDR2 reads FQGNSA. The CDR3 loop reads CASSDWTGGPRAYEQYF. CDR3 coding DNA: TGTGCCAGCAGCGACTGGACAGGGGGTCCCAGGGCCTACGAGCAGTACTTC.

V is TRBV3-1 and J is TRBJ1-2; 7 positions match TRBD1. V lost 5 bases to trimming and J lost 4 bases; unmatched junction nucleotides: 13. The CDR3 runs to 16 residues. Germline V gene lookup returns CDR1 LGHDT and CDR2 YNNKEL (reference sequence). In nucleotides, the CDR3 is TGTGCCAGCAGCTCCGGACAGGTTGCCCGCAGCTATGGCTACACCTTC. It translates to CASSSGQVARSYGYTF.

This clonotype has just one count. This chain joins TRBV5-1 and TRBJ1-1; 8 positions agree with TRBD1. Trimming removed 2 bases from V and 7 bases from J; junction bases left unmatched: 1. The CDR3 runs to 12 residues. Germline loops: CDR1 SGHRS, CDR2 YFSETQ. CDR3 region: CASSLDRGEAFF. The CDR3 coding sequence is TGCGCCAGCAGCTTAGACAGGGGTGAAGCTTTCTTT.

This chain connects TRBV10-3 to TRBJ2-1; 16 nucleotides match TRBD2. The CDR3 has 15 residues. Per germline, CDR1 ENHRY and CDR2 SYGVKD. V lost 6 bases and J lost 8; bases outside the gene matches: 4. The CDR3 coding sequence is TGTGCCATCAGCCAGGGACTAGCGGGGGGGTATGAGCAGTTCTTC. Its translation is CAISQGLAGGYEQFF.

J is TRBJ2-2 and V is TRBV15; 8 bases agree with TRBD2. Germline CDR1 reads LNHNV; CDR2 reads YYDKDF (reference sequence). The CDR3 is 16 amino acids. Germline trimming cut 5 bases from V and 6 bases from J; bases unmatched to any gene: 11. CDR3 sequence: CATSALSGGLSGELFF. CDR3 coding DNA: TGTGCCACCAGCGCCCTGAGCGGGGGACTGTCCGGGGAGCTGTTTTTT.

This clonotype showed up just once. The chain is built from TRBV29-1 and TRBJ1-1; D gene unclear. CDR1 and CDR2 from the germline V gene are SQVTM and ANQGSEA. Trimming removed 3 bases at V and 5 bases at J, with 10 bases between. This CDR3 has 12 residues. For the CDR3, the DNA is TGCAGCGTTGAGAGTGTACAGACTGAAGCTTTCTTT. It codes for CSVESVQTEAFF.

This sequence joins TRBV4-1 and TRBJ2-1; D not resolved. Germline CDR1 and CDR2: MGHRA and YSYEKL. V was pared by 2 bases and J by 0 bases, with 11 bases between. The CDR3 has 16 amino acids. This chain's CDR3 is CASSQTGGSSYNEQFF. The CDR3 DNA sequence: TGCGCCAGCAGCCAAACGGGCGGAAGCTCCTACAATGAGCAGTTCTTC.

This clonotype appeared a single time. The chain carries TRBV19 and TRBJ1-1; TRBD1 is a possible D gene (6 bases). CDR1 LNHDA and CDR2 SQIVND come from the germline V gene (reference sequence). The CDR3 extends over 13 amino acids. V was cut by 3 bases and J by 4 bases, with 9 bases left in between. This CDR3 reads CASSIQGSTEAFF. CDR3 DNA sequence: TGTGCCAGTAGTATTCAGGGGAGCACTGAAGCTTTCTTT.